This T cell receptor beta chain was obtained from a study of control samples from healthy donors and cancer patients. Germline V gives CDR1 SNHLY, CDR2 FYNNEI. This CDR3 has 14 residues. V gave up 5 bases and J gave up 5 bases; unmatched junction bases: 6. Profiling relied on immunoSEQ multiplex PCR, and the TCRdb table lists in-frame clones only, not all of them. The sample has 130,000 or so clones, about 90% seen once; the top ten hold approximately 7.2%. This clonotype was obtained from a man in his late teens or twenties in good health. The rearrangement uses TRBV2 and TRBJ2-5, with 9 bases lining up with TRBD2. Material: blood. The CDR3 loop reads CASSSGTSRETQYF. The CDR3 DNA sequence: TGTGCCAGCAGTTCCGGGACTAGCAGGGAGACCCAGTACTTC.